This T cell receptor beta chain was found in a study of patients and donors after allogeneic stem cell transplantation. TCRdb reprocessed the RT-PCR reads via MiXCR and lists one record per CDR3 protein. The table has about 230,000 distinct CDR3 sequences, 11% to 15% seen once. The CDR3 is 14 amino acids. Germline V CDR1 and CDR2: DFQATT, SNEGSKA (reference sequence). With V trimmed by 5 bases and J by 5 bases, 8 bases remained unmatched. This clonotype was seen at least ten times. The sample taken for sequencing was blood, either unsorted or a sorted T cell fraction (not recorded which). The chain recombines TRBV20-1 with TRBJ2-5, with 10 bases matching TRBD2. The clonotype comes from a human donor who was either an allogeneic HSCT recipient or a stem cell or donor lymphocyte infusion donor (not recorded which). It is not recorded whose cells these are; they may come from a transplant donor. CDR3 in amino acids: CSAEQREGRETQYF. CDR3 DNA: TGCAGTGCTGAACAGCGGGAGGGCCGGGAGACCCAGTACTTC.